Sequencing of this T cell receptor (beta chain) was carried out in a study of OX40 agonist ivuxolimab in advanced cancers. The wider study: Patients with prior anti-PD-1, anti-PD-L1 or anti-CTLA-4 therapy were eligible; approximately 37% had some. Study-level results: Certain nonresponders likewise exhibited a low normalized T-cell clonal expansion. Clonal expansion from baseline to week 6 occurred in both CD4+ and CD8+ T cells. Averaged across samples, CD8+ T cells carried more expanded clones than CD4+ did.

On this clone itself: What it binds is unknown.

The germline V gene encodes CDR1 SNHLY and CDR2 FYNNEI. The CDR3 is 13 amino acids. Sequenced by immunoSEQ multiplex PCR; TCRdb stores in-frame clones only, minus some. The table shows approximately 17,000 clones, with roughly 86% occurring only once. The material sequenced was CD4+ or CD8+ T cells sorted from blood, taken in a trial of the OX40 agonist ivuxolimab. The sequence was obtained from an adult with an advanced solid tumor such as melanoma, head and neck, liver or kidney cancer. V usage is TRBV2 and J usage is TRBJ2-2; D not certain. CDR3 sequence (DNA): TGTGCTTCCCGGTTAGATAACACCGGGGAGCTGTTTTTT. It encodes CASRLDNTGELFF.